This is a list of T cell receptor beta chains from one sample in a study of blood T cell repertoires in COVID-19. TCRdb keeps only in-frame clones here, not all; method: immunoSEQ multiplex PCR. This table holds around 67,000 clones, more than 75% found once. The sequencing input was peripheral blood. The source is a human donor in a cohort sampled during active COVID-19. The CDR3 runs from the conserved cysteine through the conserved F or W. D genes are given only for firm matches. Size is stated for part of the rows, as once, few or many counts, or as a class when the clone is expanded.

D gene,clone size,J gene,V gene,CDR3 DNA,CDR3 protein
TRBD1,.,TRBJ1-4,TRBV9,TGTGCCAGCAGCGCCCCTGGGACAGGGAATGAAAAACTGTTTTTT,CASSAPGTGNEKLFF
.,.,TRBJ2-7,TRBV7-2,TGTGCCAGCAGCTTCGACCCTCCTGCGGCGGGCTCCTACGAGCAGTACTTC,CASSFDPPAAGSYEQYF
.,.,TRBJ1-5,TRBV3-1/TRBV3-2,TGTGCCAGCAGCCAAGGTGTCTCGCCCTATAGCAATCAGCCCCAGCATTTT,CASSQGVSPYSNQPQHF
.,.,TRBJ1-5,TRBV21-1,TGTGCCAGCAGCAGGGGGGAGCATAGCAATCAGCCCCAGCATTTT,CASSRGEHSNQPQHF
.,.,TRBJ1-3,TRBV21-1,TGTGCCAGCAGCCCACCACAGGGGACGGCTGGAAACACCATATATTTT,CASSPPQGTAGNTIYF
TRBD1,once,TRBJ2-7,TRBV3-1/TRBV3-2,TGTGCCAGCAGCAGACAGGGGTGCGAGCAGTACTTC,CASSRQGCEQYF
.,.,TRBJ1-1,TRBV11-2,TGTGCCAGCAGCTTAGATCTGATCTCGGCGGTAAACACTGAAGCTTTCTTT,CASSLDLISAVNTEAFF
TRBD1,once,TRBJ2-7,TRBV24-1,TGTGCCACCAGTGATGGGGGACAGGGGGCGTACGAGCAGTACTTC,CATSDGGQGAYEQYF
TRBD1,.,TRBJ2-7,TRBV5-1,TGCGCCAGCAGCTTGCTCCCGTGGACAGGGGCAAAAGAGCAGTACTTC,CASSLLPWTGAKEQYF
.,once,TRBJ1-5,TRBV7-2,TGTGCCAGCAGCTTATTAACAGGGCCTCATCAGCCCCAGCATTTT,CASSLLTGPHQPQHF
.,.,TRBJ2-5,TRBV5-1,TGCGCCAGCAGCTTACCAGGGGTAGAGGGGGAGACCCAGTACTTC,CASSLPGVEGETQYF
.,.,TRBJ1-5,TRBV28,TGTGCCAGCAGTAGGCTGGGGGGGCAGGGCAATCAGCCCCAGCATTTT,CASSRLGGQGNQPQHF
TRBD1,.,TRBJ2-7,TRBV27,TGTGCCAGTCGGACAGGGGGCGCGGGCGAGCAGTACTTC,CASRTGGAGEQYF
.,.,TRBJ2-7,TRBV27,TGTGCCAGCAGTTTATTCGAGGGGGGGAGGAACGAGCAGTACTTC,CASSLFEGGRNEQYF